The 14 T cell receptor gamma chains in this list originate from one sample, sequenced in a study of gamma delta lymphoproliferative disorders and STAT genes (dated by TCRdb to 2016 to 2018). For both patients and controls, peripheral blood mononuclear cells were isolated, and the genomic DNA from these cells was used for TCR sequencing. Receptor amplification or capture employed multiplex PCR. Sequencing was carried out with an Illumina MiSeq. Clones were re-identified by TCRdb from the public reads with CATT, and rows with the same DNA were merged. In this sample the table shows 1,500 to 2,500 gamma-chain clones, less than 9% of which occur a single time. The ten most abundant clones make up roughly 63% of the sample. The material sequenced was blood. Receptor source: a human donor with gamma-delta T-cell large granular lymphocyte leukemia.

V and J are TRGV10 and TRGJ1 or TRGJ2. Since TCRdb gives no J gene, matching the DNA to germline was used here to assign it. TRGV10 carries the ORF label, with uncertain function. Trimming cost V 8 bases and J 6 bases; bases outside gene matches: 11. This CDR3 region has 13 residues. DNA for the CDR3: TGTGCTGCGTGGAATTTTGGTTGTTATAAGAAACTCTTT. Encoded protein: CAAWNFGCYKKLF.

Judged by abundance, this clone is medium-sized. The rearrangement links TRGV10 to TRGJP2. Germline matching of the DNA provided the J gene here, since TCRdb leaves it blank. Being an ORF, TRGV10 has a function that is uncertain. Losses at the gene ends were 8 bases for V and 3 bases for J; bases not matched to a gene: 13. There are 16 residues in the CDR3. The CDR3 loop reads CAAWDPRGGSDWIKTF. In nucleotides, the CDR3 is TGTGCTGCGTGGGATCCACGAGGGGGTAGTGATTGGATCAAGACGTTT.

The chain employs TRGV11 and TRGJP1. TCRdb leaves out the J gene; it was filled in here by matching the DNA to germline. TRGV11 is classed as an ORF, of uncertain function. This CDR3 spans 13 amino acids. With V trimmed by 6 bases and J by 3 bases, 1 base remained unmatched. CDR3 sequence: CACWIATGWFKIF. CDR3 DNA: TGTGCCTGCTGGATTGCCACTGGTTGGTTCAAGATATTT.

This clone turned up a few times. The gene calls are TRGV9 and TRGJ1 or TRGJ2. The J gene is not listed in TCRdb, so it was assigned here from a DNA match to germline. The CDR3 is 10 residues long. CDR1 GITISATS and CDR2 ISYDGTV come from the germline V gene (reference sequence). The ends lost 9 bases at V and 6 bases at J; junction bases unmatched: 5. CDR3 nucleotides: TGTGCCTTGATGTCTTATAAGAAACTCTTT. It codes for CALMSYKKLF.

This clone is judged medium-sized. This rearrangement joins TRGV10 to TRGJP1. As TCRdb names no J gene, one was assigned here on the basis of a DNA match to germline. TRGV10 is placed among ORFs of uncertain function. V gave up 8 bases and J gave up 0 bases; unmatched junction bases: 7. The CDR3 length is 15 residues. The CDR3 DNA reads as TGTGCTGCGTGGGGGGGGAATACCACTGGTTGGTTCAAGATATTT. Translated, it gives CAAWGGNTTGWFKIF.

Sample share makes this clone medium-sized. The chain couples TRGV9 to TRGJP. The J gene was not available in TCRdb and was assigned here by matching the DNA to germline segments. This CDR3 has 17 residues. The germline gives CDR1 GITISATS, CDR2 ISYDGTV (reference sequence). V was pared by 2 bases and J by 8 bases, with 9 bases of the junction left unmatched. Written as DNA, the CDR3 is TGTGCCTTGTGGGAGGGGGACACCAAGTTGGGCAAAAAAATCAAGGTATTT. Translated: CALWEGDTKLGKKIKVF.

This clone is medium-sized (0.01 to 0.1%) by share. The chain links TRGV8 to TRGJP1. The J gene is absent in TCRdb and was assigned here via DNA matching to germline. CDR3 length: 18 amino acids. CDR1 VENAVY and CDR2 YDSYNSRV come from the germline V gene. The trim removed 2 bases at V and 0 bases at J, leaving 12 bases unmatched. CDR3: CATWDTSPENTTGWFKIF. The CDR3 region has the DNA TGTGCCACCTGGGATACCTCCCCCGAAAATACCACTGGTTGGTTCAAGATATTT.

This clone was observed a handful of times. The TCRdb protein comes from a much larger clone and disagrees with this DNA's translation at residue 8, likely due to a read error; the protein given here is derived from the DNA. This chain links TRGV10 with TRGJP1. No J segment appears in TCRdb, so it was assigned here by matching the sequence to germline. TRGV10 is an ORF; its function is uncertain. The CDR3 covers 14 residues. The chain's CDR3 is CAAWDETNGWFKIF. CDR3 nucleotide sequence: TGTGCTGCGTGGGATGAGACCAATGGTTGGTTCAAGATATTT.

This clone is judged medium-sized. The gene calls are TRGV2 and TRGJ1 or TRGJ2. The J gene, not given by TCRdb, was assigned here from a germline match of the nucleotide sequence. Germline CDR1 reads EGSNGY; CDR2 reads YDSYNSKV. CDR3 length: 14 amino acids. With 0 bases clipped from V and 6 bases from J, the junction kept 8 bases outside the gene matches. CDR3 region: CATWDGPFGYKKLF. CDR3 DNA sequence: TGTGCCACCTGGGACGGGCCGTTTGGTTATAAGAAACTCTTT.

Relative to its sample, this clone is medium-sized. For the V gene the call is TRGV9; the J gene has no call. The CDR3 covers 10 residues. Germline V gives CDR1 GITISATS, CDR2 ISYDGTV (reference sequence). The CDR3 sequence: CALWEDVSLF. The CDR3 DNA sequence: TGTGCCTTGTGGGAGGATGTATCCCTCTTT.

This clone has only a few counts. The V and J genes are TRGV9 and TRGJ1 or TRGJ2. The J gene is absent in TCRdb and was assigned here via DNA matching to germline. Germline V gene lookup returns CDR1 GITISATS and CDR2 ISYDGTV (reference sequence). The junction had 0 bases not matched to a gene; V was cut back by 2 bases and J by 2 bases. The CDR3 is 12 amino acids. CDR3 loop: CALWEDYYKKLF. DNA of the CDR3: TGTGCCTTGTGGGAGGATTATTATAAGAAACTCTTT.

With regard to this clone: At residue 7, TCRdb's protein disagrees with the DNA translation; the protein shown here derives from the DNA. The chain links TRGV8 to TRGJ1 or TRGJ2. The J gene comes from matching the DNA to germline here; TCRdb lacks it. CDR3 length: 12 amino acids. Germline lookup yields CDR1 VENAVY and CDR2 YDSYNSRV. With V trimmed by 9 bases and J by 10 bases, 15 bases remained unmatched. The CDR3 DNA follows: TGTGCCACCCAAAGAGGTAAGAGAAAGAAACTCTTT. The encoded protein is CATQRGKRKKLF.

In this sample, this clone is medium-sized. The chain links TRGV9 to TRGJP. The J gene is not listed in TCRdb, so it was assigned here from a DNA match to germline. The length of the CDR3 is 16 residues. V shed 1 base and J 11 bases; nucleotides not matched to a gene: 8. The germline CDR1 and CDR2 sequences are GITISATS and ISYDGTV (reference sequence). CDR3 nucleotides: TGTGCCTTGTGGGAGGTACCCGGAGTGGGCAAAAAAATCAAGGTATTT. This sequence encodes CALWEVPGVGKKIKVF.

In its sample, this clone ranks as medium-sized. The limits of the CDR3 on the DNA are not certain, so only TCRdb's listed CDR3 is given. The same CDR3 arises from other DNA sequences in this sample as well. The J gene is uncalled and the V gene is TRGV11. TRGV11 is filed as an ORF, its function uncertain. 14 amino acids form the CDR3, both terminal residues included. CDR3 loop: CTTVPAGLGTRKLF.